The 15 T cell receptor beta chains in this list originate from one sample, sequenced in a study of cytomegalovirus exposure and HLA in healthy donors. The PCR had 60 Vbeta and 13 Jbeta primers. Clones were sequenced by immunoSEQ multiplex PCR, and TCRdb holds only the in-frame ones, with some missing. The table records 95,000 to 150,000 clones, about three quarters of them present only once. Sequences were obtained from PBMCs. These receptors were taken from a woman in her forties in good health and CMV-seropositive.

This clone was observed once. The chain links TRBV7-2 to TRBJ2-3; D call uncertain. Trimming left V 1 base short and J 9 bases short, with 8 bases between. The germline V gene encodes CDR1 SGHTA and CDR2 FQGNSA. CDR3 length: 12 residues. CDR3 bases: TGTGCCAGCAGCTTAGTCACCCGGACGCAGTATTTT. This codes for CASSLVTRTQYF.

J is TRBJ1-2 and V is TRBV25-1; TRBD1 matches 8 bases. Germline assignment: CDR1 MGHDK and CDR2 SYGVNS. The V gene end was trimmed by 10 bases and the J gene end by 4 bases; junction bases not matched to a gene: 5. The CDR3 extends over 12 amino acids. The CDR3 loop reads CATTDRAYGYTF. CDR3 bases: TGTGCCACCACGGACAGGGCCTATGGCTACACCTTC.

This clone was found once. CDR3 amino acids: CASSYSRGGQPQHF. The CDR3 nucleotides are TGTGCCAGCAGTTACTCTCGGGGTGGACAGCCCCAGCATTTT. The chain joins TRBV6-5 to TRBJ1-5; no clear D gene. CDR1 is MNHEY, CDR2 SVGAGI, per germline. The length of the CDR3 is 14 residues. V was shortened by 0 bases and J by 7 bases, with 10 bases between the two germline ends.

This chain links TRBV29-1 with TRBJ2-2; D perhaps matches TRBD1 (5 bases). This CDR3 contains 11 residues. The germline V gene has CDR1 SQVTM and CDR2 ANQGSEA. The V gene lost 7 bases and the J gene lost 4 bases, with 7 bases spanning the gap. The CDR3 loop reads CSAQGTGELFF. CDR3 coding DNA: TGCAGCGCCCAGGGCACCGGGGAGCTGTTTTTT.

The CDR3 sequence: CASSGQFNTEAFF. As DNA, the CDR3 is TGTGCCAGCAGTGGACAATTTAACACTGAAGCTTTCTTT. The genes are TRBV2 and TRBJ1-1; no firm D call. Trimming pared 4 bases from V and 2 bases from J, leaving 8 bases between. This CDR3 contains 13 residues. The germline V gene encodes CDR1 SNHLY and CDR2 FYNNEI.

V usage is TRBV20-1 and J usage is TRBJ1-2; D is unresolved. This CDR3 contains 11 residues. Deletions cut 6 bases from V and 7 bases from J, with 12 bases between. Germline V gene lookup returns CDR1 DFQATT and CDR2 SNEGSKA (reference sequence). Here the CDR3 DNA reads TGCAGTGCCGAGGCCCCTCCTGGCTACACCTTC. Amino acids: CSAEAPPGYTF.

J is TRBJ1-1 and V is TRBV5-1; D may be TRBD1 (6 bases). V lost 0 bases to trimming and J lost 3 bases, with 9 bases between them. The CDR3 totals 14 residues. The germline V gene encodes CDR1 SGHRS and CDR2 YFSETQ. The CDR3 protein is CASSLVGADTEAFF. The CDR3 DNA reads TGCGCCAGCAGCTTGGTGGGGGCGGACACTGAAGCTTTCTTT.

The chain has TRBV6-5 and TRBJ2-7, with TRBD2 identical over 7 bases. Germline loops: CDR1 MNHEY, CDR2 SVGAGI. The CDR3 has 14 residues. With 2 bases clipped from V and 3 bases from J, the junction kept 4 bases outside the gene matches. The CDR3, as DNA: TGTGCCAGCAGTTACAAGGCGGGAGTCTACGAGCAGTACTTC. Amino acids: CASSYKAGVYEQYF.

The CDR3 DNA reads TGTGCCAGCAGCTCCCCGGGACTCCCAGATACGCAGTATTTT. Residues: CASSSPGLPDTQYF. The chain uses TRBV11-3 and TRBJ2-3, with D maybe TRBD2 (6 bases). Trimming took off 4 bases at V and 4 bases at J, with 12 bases between the two ends. CDR3 length equals 14 residues. Germline lookup yields CDR1 SGHNT and CDR2 YENEEA.

The rearrangement joins TRBV9 to TRBJ2-5; 14 positions match TRBD2. The CDR3 consists of 17 residues. J was trimmed by 5 bases and V by 2 bases; bases with no gene match: 8. The germline CDR1 and CDR2 sequences are SGDLS and YYNGEE. In DNA form, the CDR3 reads TGTGCCAGCAGCGTCGGGACTAGCGGGGGCCAGGGGGAGACCCAGTACTTC. Its translation: CASSVGTSGGQGETQYF. The full variable domain, rest sourced from reference TRBV9 and TRBJ2-5, is DSGVTQTPKHLITATGQRVTLRCSPRSGDLSVYWYQQSLDQGLQFLIQYYNGEERAKGNILERFSAQQFPDLHSELNLSSLELGDSALYFCASSVGTSGGQGETQYFGPGTRLLVL.

The rearrangement joins TRBV29-1 to TRBJ2-7; 9 bases map to TRBD1. Per the germline V gene, CDR1 is SQVTM and CDR2 is ANQGSEA. The J segment lost 2 bases and the V segment lost 7 bases, leaving 9 bases of the junction unmatched. The CDR3 is 14 amino acids. This CDR3 is CSAQADRGAYEQYF. In DNA, the CDR3 is TGCAGCGCCCAAGCAGACAGGGGGGCCTACGAGCAGTACTTC.

The chain carries TRBV6-5 and TRBJ2-4, with 8 bases aligning to TRBD1. After removal of 4 bases from V and 2 bases from J, the junction contained 4 bases not matched to a gene. Germline values: CDR1 MNHEY, CDR2 SVGAGI. This CDR3 comprises 15 residues. The CDR3 is CASSSDRETKNIQYF. The CDR3 coding sequence is TGTGCCAGCAGTTCGGACAGGGAGACCAAAAACATTCAGTACTTC.

This chain uses TRBV7-9 with TRBJ1-1, with TRBD1 as a possible D gene (5 bases). V gave up 3 bases and J gave up 5 bases, with 13 bases separating them. Germline assignment: CDR1 SEHNR and CDR2 FQNEAQ (reference sequence). The CDR3 runs to 14 residues. The chain's CDR3 is CASSLHGTITEAFF. The CDR3 region has the DNA TGTGCCAGCAGCTTGCACGGGACTATAACTGAAGCTTTCTTT.

V is TRBV4-3 and J is TRBJ1-4, with a tentative D call TRBD1 (5 bases). CDR3 length: 17 residues. Germline V gene data show CDR1 as LGHNA and CDR2 as YSLEER. V was cut by 4 bases and J by 4 bases, with 19 bases left in between. CDR3 in amino acids: CASSPSSVGRGNEKLFF. The CDR3 coding sequence is TGCGCCAGCAGCCCGAGTAGCGTGGGGAGGGGTAATGAAAAACTGTTTTTT.

This clone was counted a single time. This chain uses TRBV7-3 with TRBJ2-3; 7 bases align to TRBD1. From germline, CDR1 is SGHTA and CDR2 FQGTGA. The CDR3 runs 14 residues. The trim removed 5 bases at V and 3 bases at J, leaving 5 bases unmatched. The CDR3 sequence: CASSPDRETDTQYF. CDR3 sequence (DNA): TGTGCCAGCAGCCCTGACAGGGAGACAGATACGCAGTATTTT.